This TCR beta chain appears in the sequencing data of a study of tumor-infiltrating lymphocytes in primary liver carcinoma (dated by TCRdb to about 2017). Regarding the research as a whole: Of the five patients, three men and two women aged 30 to 69 years, four had hepatocellular carcinoma and one had combined HCC and intrahepatic cholangiocarcinoma. Tumors of the five patients were stage T1-T3 N0M0 with maximum diameters of about 4 to 10 cm. Each sample produced about 3.5 to 7.13 million productive TCRbeta reads, and read depth showed no significant difference between tissue types. For each liver tumor, the study sampled five regions along with adjacent normal tissue and blood, and applied TCRbeta repertoire sequencing, expression microarrays and whole-exome sequencing. TCRbeta repertoire sequencing covered about 35 specimens from 5 patients: approximately 25 tumor regions, 5 adjacent noncancerous liver tissues and 5 peripheral blood samples. To link TCRbeta repertoire diversity to the local molecular phenotype, the 25 or so tumor region samples were profiled with Agilent mRNA microarrays. Technical replicate repertoires showed high reproducibility, with mean shared-clone rates about 0.86 and correlation coefficients above 0.95. Beyond this particular receptor, the publication reports: Bulk unsorted samples precluded comparing CD4+ and CD8+ T cell repertoires. Repertoire overlap was higher between tumor regions (mean about 36%) than tumor-adjacent (17%) or tumor-blood (approximately 15%) pairs, consistent with antigen-driven expansion. Because only the TCR beta chain was sequenced and unpaired alpha chains were not captured, true repertoire diversity is likely underestimated. Only about 7-25% of top clones were found in all five regions of a tumor, suggesting spatial heterogeneity of tumor-infiltrating T cells. Only 4 or 5 patients were included in the study, and the authors note that the findings should be validated in a larger study. A significantly larger repertoire fraction was made up by the top 250 clones in tumors than in blood (p = 0.039).

Total RNA and DNA were co-extracted without cell sorting from around 20-30 mg of bulk tissue using the AllPrep DNA/RNA mini kit. Between late 2015 and March 2016, 4 or 5 patients in China with histopathologically diagnosed primary liver carcinoma had surgical resection. Chronic HBV infection was present in the patients, and the patients were treatment-naive at sampling. Each tumor was sampled at five spatially separated regions: the tumor centre plus the superior, inferior, left-lateral and right-lateral poles. More than 75% viable tumor cells were found by histology in every tumor sample. Pieces of fresh tumor and adjacent tissue were cut in half, with one half kept in RNAlater at -80 degrees C and the other half sent for histology. Spanning cysteine to phenylalanine, the CDR3 consists of 15 amino acids. Of the read, only the CDR3 DNA is kept; its 45 bases are in frame from base 1. The germline V gene encodes CDR1 SGHAT and CDR2 FQNNGV. V drops 5 bases and J drops 0 bases, leaving 11 bases in between.

This clonotype was counted ten times or more. It has no known antigen specificity. No base qualities exist here, and no much larger clone lies one base off it. Starting from approximately 0.5 ug total RNA, TCRbeta-specific cDNA was produced by reverse transcription with a constant-region primer and ProtoScript II reverse transcriptase. TCRbeta libraries were built with three nested multiplex PCR rounds, a slightly modified ARM-PCR procedure. Each of the first two PCR rounds ran for approximately 10 cycles using multiplex TRBV1-TRBV30 forward primers together with a Cbeta reverse primer. Sample barcodes and Illumina adapters were added in a final 25-cycle PCR with Deep VentR polymerase. Amplicons of 200-500 bp were gel-purified with a QIAquick gel extraction kit before sequencing. TCRbeta amplicons were sequenced on an Illumina HiSeq 2500 with 250-bp paired-end reads. The source study handled its data this way. Trimmomatic v0.33 was used to quality-trim the reads, and FLASH v1.2.11 was used to merge paired reads so that full CDR3 sequences could be recovered. V, D and J germline segments were assigned to the rearranged TCRbeta sequences by MiGEC v1.2.1b. Clonotype statistics and Shannon-Wiener diversity indices were computed with VDJtools v1.0.0. To cut down on sampling bias, every analysis after diversity analysis relied on just the 250 most abundant clonotypes from each sample. The public reads were reprocessed in TCRdb via fastp at Q25 and MiXCR, keeping in-frame beta chains. Records with the same CDR3 protein are collapsed into one entry carrying the most frequent genes and DNA. Here the V and J calls rest on TCRdb's processing, not on the authors' analysis. The sample table holds more than 90,000 distinct CDR3 sequences, of which about two thirds were seen once. The top ten clonotypes cover roughly 12% of the sample.

This TCR derives from a woman aged 55-70 years with primary liver carcinoma and hepatitis B virus infection. In this chain, TRBV11-2 is recombined with TRBJ2-1; the D assignment is uncertain and may be TRBD1 or TRBD2, with 5 bases supporting each. The material sequenced was liver tumor tissue from sampling region 2. The label giving this sample's cell subset or site can be read as: tumor region T2, inferior pole. The CDR3 has the sequence CASSPGAFSYNEQFF. The bases are TGTGCCAGCAGCCCCGGGGCTTTCTCCTACAATGAGCAGTTCTTC. This CDR3, with the reference TRBV11-2 and TRBJ2-1 proteins standing in past its ends, gives the full variable domain EAGVAQSPRYKIIEKRQSVAFWCNPISGHATLYWYQQILGQGPKLLIQFQNNGVVDDSQLPKDRFSAERLKGVDSTLKIQPAKLEDSAVYLCASSPGAFSYNEQFFGPGTRLTVL.